Below, one T cell receptor beta chain is given with its context. No antigen is known for it. No much larger clonotype is one base removed from it; base qualities were not supplied. Donors were healthy HIV-negative adults with no recently reported acute infections or vaccinations. All donors were Caucasian adults living in Nashville, Tennessee, USA. CD4+ T cells were enriched by magnetic negative selection; naive cells were then positively selected on CD45RA, and the negative fraction formed the memory subset. After blood collection by leukapheresis, PBMCs were isolated using Ficoll-Histopaque density gradient centrifugation and then cryopreserved in the vapor phase of liquid nitrogen. Analytical flow cytometry was used to check the purity and quantity of each magnetically sorted T cell population. Genomic DNA was isolated from each sorted fraction and quantified by UV absorbance on a Nanodrop 2000c.

The data were obtained in a study of shared clonotypes between healthy human individuals (dated by TCRdb to 2020 to 2022). With respect to the entire study: The cohort included a few men and a couple of women between 18 and 49 years of age. For each donor, three plates each were used for CD4 naive and CD4 memory, two plates were used for CD8 naive, and one plate was used for CD8 memory. Blood TCR repertoires of several healthy adults were deeply sequenced to estimate repertoire size and the extent of clonotype sharing between individuals. To increase sequencing depth and limit assay-specific biases, different laboratories used diverse techniques to prepare libraries and sequence TCR repertoires. Between about 0.85 and 9.5 billion PBMCs per donor were obtained by leukapheresis.

The CDR3 sequence holds 16 residues, the cysteine and phenylalanine included. The retained sequence is limited to the CDR3, 48 bases, with the frame set at the first base. For CDR1 and CDR2, the germline V gene (reference sequence) lists SGHNT and YYREEE. Between the V and J ends, shortened by 4 bases and 0 bases respectively, the junction contains 15 bases. What the work shows at the level of the full study, not this receptor alone: Across four donors, around 5.4% of naive CD4, roughly 3.5% of naive CD8, under 2.5% of memory CD4, and approximately 0.4% of memory CD8 clonotypes were shared. Sampling was restricted to blood, and TCR repertoires in tissue are likely to differ from TCR repertoires in blood. Because the study included only a small number of donors, the genetic and exposure-history diversity represented was limited. Pairwise subsampling led to the expectation that sequencing depth would affect the degree of clonotype sharing among donors. Compared with non-shared clonotypes, the clonotypes found in all four sorted-subset donors had higher generation probabilities. Naive subsets generally had larger estimated clonotype richness than memory subsets did. Incomplete sequencing was indicated by rarefaction of sorted-subset datasets, despite the large sequencing depth.

TCR CDR3 regions were amplified from genomic DNA by multiplex PCR using the deep immunoSEQ assay. Extracted genomic DNA from each cell subset was spread evenly across all wells of several immunoSEQ 96-well plates, with each plate serving as a replicate. For sorted subsets, each replicate PCR was loaded with around 200 ng genomic DNA, equivalent to about 30,000 T cell genomes. Purified libraries were quantified with a Qubit 3.0 fluorometer, sized on a Bioanalyzer 2100, and re-quantified with the KAPA Library Quantification kit. Every immunoSEQ 96-well plate was sequenced on a separate single-read 150-cycle Illumina NextSeq 550 flow cell. In the paper's pipeline: The immunoSEQ output contained only junctional sequences without quality scores, so filtering could not match that applied to full-length reads. To assign V/J genes and CDR3, sequences were annotated using PyIR, a Python wrapper for IgBLAST v1.9, with IMGT germline references. Reads with weak V/J assignments (E-value above 1e-6), missing CDR3, stop codons, out-of-frame junctions, or ambiguous translated residues were removed. V3J clonotypes were defined as sequences sharing the same inferred V gene, J gene, and CDR3 amino acid sequence. Percentage overlap between repertoires was calculated by dividing the number of shared unique clonotypes by the size of the smaller repertoire. Three approaches were used to assess repertoire richness: RTK rarefaction, the Chao1 estimator, and Recon v2.1 estimates of unobserved clonotypes. Generation probabilities for all TCRbeta clonotypes obtained by the gDNA method from a few donors were computed using OLGA. Entries here come from immuneACCESS through TCRdb and include only in-frame sequences with V and J called. Some clones fail to appear in such tables; in the studies checked, an unresolved V gene covers under half of the shortfall, and the cause of the remainder is unknown. V, J and clone size were drawn from that table, and D and trimming were deduced from the DNA. The sample profile shows around 1.4 million clones; about 98.5% of them were found once. The ten largest clones add up to about 0.34% of the sample.

The sequenced sample consisted of naive CD4+ T cells sorted from blood. According to the study, the label for this sample's cell subset or site signals: CD45RA+ positively selected. The receptor comes from a young man in good health. This chain joins TRBV5-4 to TRBJ2-3; the D segment could be TRBD1, given 6 matching bases. The CDR3 protein sequence reads: CASSQGKAKSTDTQYF. The base sequence is TGTGCCAGCAGCCAGGGGAAAGCTAAGAGCACAGATACGCAGTATTTT.